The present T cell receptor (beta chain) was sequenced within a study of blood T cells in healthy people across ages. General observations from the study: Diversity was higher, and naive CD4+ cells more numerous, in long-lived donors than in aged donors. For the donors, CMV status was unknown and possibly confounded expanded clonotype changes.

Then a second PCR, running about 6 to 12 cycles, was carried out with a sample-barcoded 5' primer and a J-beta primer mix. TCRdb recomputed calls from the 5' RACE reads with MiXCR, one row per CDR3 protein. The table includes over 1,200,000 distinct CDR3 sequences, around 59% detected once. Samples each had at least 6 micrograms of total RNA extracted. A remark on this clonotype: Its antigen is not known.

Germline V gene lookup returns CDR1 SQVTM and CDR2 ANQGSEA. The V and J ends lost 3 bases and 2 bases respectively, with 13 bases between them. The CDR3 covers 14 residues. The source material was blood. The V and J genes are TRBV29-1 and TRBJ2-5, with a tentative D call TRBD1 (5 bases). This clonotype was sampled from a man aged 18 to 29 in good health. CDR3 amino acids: CSVDKPRGQETQYF. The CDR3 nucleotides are TGCAGCGTTGATAAGCCTAGGGGACAAGAGACCCAGTACTTC.